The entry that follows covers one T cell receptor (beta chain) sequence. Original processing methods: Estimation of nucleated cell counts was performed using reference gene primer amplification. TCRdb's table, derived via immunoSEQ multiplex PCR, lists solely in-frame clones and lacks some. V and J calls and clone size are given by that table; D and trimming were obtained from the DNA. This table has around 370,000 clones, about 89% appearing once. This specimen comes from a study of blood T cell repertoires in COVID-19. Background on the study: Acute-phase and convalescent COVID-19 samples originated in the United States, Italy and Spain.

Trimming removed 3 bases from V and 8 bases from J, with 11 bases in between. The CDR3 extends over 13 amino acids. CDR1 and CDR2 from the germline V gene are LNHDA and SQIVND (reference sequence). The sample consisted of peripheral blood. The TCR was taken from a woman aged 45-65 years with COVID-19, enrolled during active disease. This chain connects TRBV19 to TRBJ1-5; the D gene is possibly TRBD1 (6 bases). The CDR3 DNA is TGTGCCAGTAGTATGGGGAGGGGGGAGCCCCAGCATTTT. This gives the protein CASSMGRGEPQHF.